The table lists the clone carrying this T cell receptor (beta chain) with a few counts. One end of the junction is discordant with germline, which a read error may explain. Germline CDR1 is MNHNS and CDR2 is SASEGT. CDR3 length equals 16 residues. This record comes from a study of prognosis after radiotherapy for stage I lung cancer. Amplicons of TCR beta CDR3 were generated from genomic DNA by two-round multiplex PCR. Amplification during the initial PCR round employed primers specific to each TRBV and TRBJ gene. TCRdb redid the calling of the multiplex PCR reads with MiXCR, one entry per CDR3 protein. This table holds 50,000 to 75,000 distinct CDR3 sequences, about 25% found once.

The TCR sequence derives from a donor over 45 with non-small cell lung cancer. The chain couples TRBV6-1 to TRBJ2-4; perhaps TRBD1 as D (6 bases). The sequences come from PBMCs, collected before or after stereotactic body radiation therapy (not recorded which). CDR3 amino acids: CASSELGARTKSIQYF. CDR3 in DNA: TGTGCCAGCAGTGAATTGGGGGCGCGAACCAAAAGCATTCAGTACTTC.